The 30 T cell receptor beta chains below come from one sample, sequenced in a study of T cell responses to AZD1222 COVID-19 vaccine. Produced via immunoSEQ multiplex PCR; TCRdb's table is partial and in-frame only. The sample carries approximately 84,000 clones, roughly nine tenths recorded once. The source was peripheral blood, collected on day 0 of AZD1222 vaccination. The origin of the receptors is an adult in good health.

The rearrangement links TRBV5-1 to TRBJ1-2; D may be TRBD1 (5 bases). V lost 2 bases, J lost 8 bases, and 22 bases lay in between. The CDR3 has 16 amino acids. Germline CDR1 and CDR2: SGHRS and YFSETQ. CDR3 amino acids: CASSLFGGERWKGYTF. CDR3 coding DNA: TGCGCCAGCAGCTTATTCGGGGGTGAGCGGTGGAAAGGCTACACCTTC.

This chain links TRBV12-5 with TRBJ2-7; no definite D call. This CDR3 contains 12 residues. V was cut by 3 bases and J by 0 bases, with 3 bases left in between. From germline, CDR1 is LGHNT and CDR2 FRNRAP. CDR3 sequence reads: CASGFTSYEQYF. DNA for the CDR3: TGTGCTAGTGGTTTCACCTCCTACGAGCAGTACTTC.

The chain employs TRBV9 and TRBJ2-3; tentative D call: TRBD2 (6 bases). The CDR3 is 16 residues long. The V gene lost 0 bases and the J gene lost 3 bases, with 14 bases spanning the gap. Germline CDR1 is SGDLS and CDR2 is YYNGEE. CDR3 nucleotides: TGTGCCAGCAGCGTAGGGAATTTTGGGGGGACAGATACGCAGTATTTT. This encodes CASSVGNFGGTDTQYF. Filled out from reference TRBV9 and TRBJ2-3, the complete variable domain reads DSGVTQTPKHLITATGQRVTLRCSPRSGDLSVYWYQQSLDQGLQFLIQYYNGEERAKGNILERFSAQQFPDLHSELNLSSLELGDSALYFCASSVGNFGGTDTQYFGPGTRLTVL.

Here the CDR3 reads CATSDISVSYNEQFF. For the CDR3, the DNA is TGTGCCACCAGTGATATTAGCGTTTCCTACAATGAGCAGTTCTTC. V is TRBV24-1 and J is TRBJ2-1; the D gene is possibly TRBD2 (5 bases). V lost 3 bases, J lost 1 base, and 9 bases lay in between. Germline V gives CDR1 KGHDR, CDR2 SFDVKD. CDR3 length equals 15 residues.

This clone was picked up a small number of times. The chain combines TRBV7-2 with TRBJ2-1; 9 bases match TRBD1. V lost 3 bases to trimming and J lost 15 bases; unmatched junction nucleotides: 9. This CDR3 is built from 13 residues. Per germline, CDR1 SGHTA and CDR2 FQGNSA. The CDR3 bases are TGTGCCAGCAGCTTGATACCGGGACAGGGCACGTTCTTC. The encoded protein is CASSLIPGQGTFF.

This chain uses TRBV5-1 with TRBJ1-6; 7 nucleotides line up with TRBD1. Unmatched junction bases numbered 0, after V lost 0 bases and J lost 6 bases. CDR1 and CDR2 from the germline V gene are SGHRS and YFSETQ. The CDR3 length is 14 residues. The CDR3 here is CASSLDRGNSPLHF. For the CDR3, the DNA is TGCGCCAGCAGCTTGGACAGGGGTAATTCACCCCTCCACTTT.

This clone has only a few counts. The rearrangement uses TRBV6-2 or TRBV6-3 and TRBJ2-1, with 10 bases lining up with TRBD2. The trim removed 5 bases at V and 7 bases at J, leaving 14 bases unmatched. This CDR3 region has 17 residues. Germline lookup yields CDR1 MNHEY and CDR2 SVGEGT. The CDR3 loop reads CASSLLVRTSGVNEQFF. DNA for the CDR3: TGTGCCAGCAGTCTCCTGGTGAGGACTAGCGGTGTTAATGAGCAGTTCTTC.

The CDR3 sequence: CASSLVESYRGVETQYF. CDR3 nucleotide sequence: TGTGCCAGCAGCTTAGTGGAAAGTTACAGGGGGGTTGAGACCCAGTACTTC. The chain uses TRBV7-9 and TRBJ2-5, with TRBD1 matching over 8 bases. Trimming removed 1 base from V and 5 bases from J; junction bases left unmatched: 12. Germline loops: CDR1 SEHNR, CDR2 FQNEAQ (reference sequence). This CDR3 region has 17 residues. The full variable domain, completed using reference TRBV7-9 and TRBJ2-5, is DTGVSQNPRHKITKRGQNVTFRCDPISEHNRLYWYRQTLGQGPEFLTYFQNEAQLEKSRLLSDRFSAERPKGSFSTLEIQRTEQGDSAMYLCASSLVESYRGVETQYFGPGTRLLVL.

CDR3 DNA sequence: TGTGCCAGCAGTGGCCGGTATGCTAGCGGGAGTTTCTACGAGCAGTACTTC. This encodes CASSGRYASGSFYEQYF. The gene calls are TRBV6-2 or TRBV6-3 and TRBJ2-7; 10 bases align to TRBD2. CDR1 is MNHEY, CDR2 SVGEGT, per germline. The CDR3 has 17 residues. Trimming removed 5 bases from V and 3 bases from J; junction bases left unmatched: 13.

The V gene is TRBV19, the J gene TRBJ2-7, with D uncertain. The CDR3 contains 13 residues. Germline assignment: CDR1 LNHDA and CDR2 SQIVND (reference sequence). V was clipped by 3 bases and J by 3 bases, with 9 bases between them. The CDR3 spells CASSIQQYYEQYF. The DNA for the CDR3 is TGTGCCAGTAGTATCCAACAGTACTACGAGCAGTACTTC.

In this sample, this clone turned up once. This chain joins TRBV6-2 or TRBV6-3 and TRBJ2-3; D is possibly TRBD1 (5 bases). From germline, CDR1 is MNHEY and CDR2 SVGEGT. V was trimmed by 2 bases and J by 4 bases, leaving 10 bases between them. The CDR3 runs 14 residues. The DNA of the CDR3 is TGTGCCAGCAGTTACGCACAGACAGCAGATACGCAGTATTTT. Protein sequence: CASSYAQTADTQYF.

The chain uses TRBV6-1 and TRBJ2-7; D perhaps matches TRBD1 (6 bases). This CDR3 is built from 19 residues. V dropped 1 base and J dropped 0 bases, with 22 bases sitting between them. Germline V gives CDR1 MNHNS, CDR2 SASEGT. CDR3 region: CASSEGWTAPKVNSYEQYF. For the CDR3, the DNA is TGTGCCAGCAGTGAAGGCTGGACAGCTCCCAAAGTAAACTCCTACGAGCAGTACTTC.

The sample holds a few counts of this clone. The rearrangement links TRBV7-2 to TRBJ1-4, with D unclear. CDR1 SGHTA and CDR2 FQGNSA come from the germline V gene. CDR3 length equals 12 residues. V lost 4 bases, J lost 7 bases, and 7 bases lay in between. The CDR3 DNA reads TGTGCCAGCAGCTACATTGGTGAAAAACTGTTTTTT. This gives the protein CASSYIGEKLFF.

The chain recombines TRBV14 with TRBJ2-6, with D unresolved. Germline V gene sequence: CDR1 SGHDN, CDR2 FVKESK. This CDR3 spans 14 amino acids. V was pared by 3 bases and J by 0 bases, with 3 bases between. This CDR3 is CASSHNSGANVLTF. In DNA, the CDR3 is TGTGCCAGCAGCCACAACTCTGGGGCCAACGTCCTGACTTTC.

As regards this clone: Sequence at one end of the junction differs from germline and may be a read error. V usage is TRBV28 and J usage is TRBJ1-5; 8 nucleotides agree with TRBD1. Germline V gene data show CDR1 as MDHEN and CDR2 as SYDVKM. CDR3 size: 16 residues. The CDR3 DNA reads as TGTGTCAGCAGGCCAGGGGGCCACGTCCTTAGTCAGCCCCAGCATTTT. As protein: CVSRPGGHVLSQPQHF.

The chain combines TRBV9 with TRBJ2-2; D is perhaps TRBD2 (6 bases). The CDR3 sequence is 15 residues long. Germline CDR1 is SGDLS and CDR2 is YYNGEE. V dropped 2 bases and J dropped 6 bases, with 14 bases sitting between them. The CDR3 loop is CASSVVGSRAGELFF. The DNA of the CDR3 is TGTGCCAGCAGCGTCGTCGGGAGTAGGGCCGGGGAGCTGTTTTTT.

The chain carries TRBV3-1 (or the pseudogene TRBV3-2) and TRBJ1-2, with TRBD1 identical over 7 bases. Germline V gene lookup returns CDR1 LGHDT and CDR2 YNNKEL (reference sequence). The CDR3 totals 15 residues. The V gene end was trimmed by 3 bases and the J gene end by 4 bases; junction bases not matched to a gene: 8. The CDR3 DNA follows: TGTGCCAGCAGCCAGTCGGACAGGCGCCTCTATGGCTACACCTTC. This sequence encodes CASSQSDRRLYGYTF.

The V call is TRBV7-9, the J call TRBJ1-3, with D uncertain. The germline V gene encodes CDR1 SEHNR and CDR2 FQNEAQ (reference sequence). The ends were cut back, 2 bases at V and 0 bases at J, with 2 bases in the middle. The CDR3 loop spans 13 amino acids. CDR3 region: CASSLSSGNTIYF. The DNA for the CDR3 is TGTGCCAGCAGCTTAAGCTCTGGAAACACCATATATTTT.

The chain couples TRBV5-4 to TRBJ1-5, with D hard to call. Germline-derived CDR1 and CDR2 are SGHNT and YYREEE (reference sequence). There are 15 residues in the CDR3. Trimming removed 0 bases from V and 2 bases from J, with 9 bases in between. The chain's CDR3 is CASSLEPWGNQPQHF. CDR3 DNA sequence: TGTGCCAGCAGCTTGGAACCTTGGGGCAATCAGCCCCAGCATTTT.

Here the CDR3 reads CASSTPRGLYGYTF. The CDR3 DNA is TGTGCCAGCAGCACCCCCAGGGGGCTCTATGGCTACACCTTC. The chain combines TRBV7-9 with TRBJ1-2; 8 nucleotides agree with TRBD1. The V segment lost 5 bases and the J segment 4 bases; nucleotides outside the gene matches: 6. In germline, CDR1 is SEHNR, CDR2 FQNEAQ (reference sequence). CDR3 size: 14 residues.

The CDR3 DNA reads TGTGCCAGCAGCTTGAGAGGGGGCAACTCTGGGGCCAACGTCCTGACTTTC. This gives the protein CASSLRGGNSGANVLTF. The genes are TRBV11-3 and TRBJ2-6, with 7 bases lining up with TRBD1. Germline-derived CDR1 and CDR2 are SGHNT and YENEEA. After removal of 3 bases from V and 0 bases from J, the junction contained 5 bases not matched to a gene. There are 17 residues in the CDR3.

This chain links TRBV5-5 with TRBJ1-1, with D possibly matching TRBD1 (5 bases). CDR3 length: 15 amino acids. The V gene's germline CDR1 is SGHKS and CDR2 YYEKEE (reference sequence). Trimming removed 0 bases from V and 1 base from J, with 10 bases in between. The CDR3 sequence is CASSLVGGANTEAFF. CDR3 DNA sequence: TGTGCCAGCAGCTTGGTCGGGGGTGCGAACACTGAAGCTTTCTTT.

The chain combines TRBV28 with TRBJ2-2; unclear D gene. Germline lookup yields CDR1 MDHEN and CDR2 SYDVKM. The V end was cut by 1 base, the J end by 6 bases, with 0 bases between. CDR3 length: 11 amino acids. CDR3 DNA sequence: TGTGCCAGCAGTTTATCCGGGGAGCTGTTTTTT. It encodes CASSLSGELFF.

The rearrangement joins TRBV28 to TRBJ1-2; D unresolved. There are 14 residues in the CDR3. From germline, CDR1 is MDHEN and CDR2 SYDVKM. Trimming pared 3 bases from V and 2 bases from J, leaving 10 bases between. CDR3 in amino acids: CASSLKVQNYGYTF. The CDR3 DNA is TGTGCCAGCAGTTTGAAGGTACAGAACTATGGCTACACCTTC.

This rearrangement joins TRBV2 to TRBJ2-2, with D uncertain. Germline assignment: CDR1 SNHLY and CDR2 FYNNEI. Trimming cost V 5 bases and J 6 bases, with 19 bases left between them. This CDR3 region has 16 residues. CDR3 loop: CASSPSGYLKSGELFF. DNA for the CDR3: TGTGCCAGCAGTCCCTCTGGGTACCTCAAATCCGGGGAGCTGTTTTTT. Based on the CDR3 plus reference TRBV2 and TRBJ2-2, the full variable domain is EPEVTQTPSHQVTQMGQEVILRCVPISNHLYFYWYRQILGQKVEFLVSFYNNEISEKSEIFDDQFSVERPDGSNFTLKIRSTKLEDSAMYFCASSPSGYLKSGELFFGEGSRLTVL.

The chain has TRBV6-5 and TRBJ2-7, with 7 bases fitting TRBD1. V lost 6 bases, J lost 5 bases, and 4 bases stayed unmatched. The germline CDR1 and CDR2 sequences are MNHEY and SVGAGI. The CDR3 sequence is 12 residues long. The CDR3 loop is CASRYRGDEQYF. DNA for the CDR3: TGTGCCAGCAGATACAGGGGAGACGAGCAGTACTTC.

CDR3 in amino acids: CASRLAGYHNEQFF. In DNA, the CDR3 is TGTGCCAGCCGACTAGCGGGGTACCACAATGAGCAGTTCTTC. The chain combines TRBV19 with TRBJ2-1, with 11 nucleotides matching TRBD2. This CDR3 has 14 residues. Germline V CDR1 and CDR2: LNHDA, SQIVND (reference sequence). With V trimmed by 9 bases and J by 5 bases, 6 bases remained unmatched.

CDR3 residues: CASSPALEWNTEAFF. The CDR3 DNA reads TGTGCCAGCTCACCCGCCCTGGAATGGAACACTGAAGCTTTCTTT. The genes are TRBV18 and TRBJ1-1; D is ambiguous. Germline V lookup: CDR1 KGHSH, CDR2 LQKENI. The length of the CDR3 is 15 residues. The V and J ends lost 3 bases and 1 base respectively, with 12 bases between them.

V usage is TRBV28 and J usage is TRBJ2-7; TRBD1 matches 10 bases. J gave up 9 bases and V 5 bases, and 4 bases lay outside the gene matches. The length of the CDR3 is 12 residues. Germline V gene lookup returns CDR1 MDHEN and CDR2 SYDVKM. The CDR3 loop is CASSQGTGVQYF. CDR3 sequence (DNA): TGTGCCAGCAGTCAGGGGACAGGGGTGCAGTACTTC.

This chain uses TRBV7-2 with TRBJ1-1; D remains unclear. V lost 0 bases and J 1 base, leaving 9 bases between the germline ends. The CDR3 contains 15 residues. Germline assignment: CDR1 SGHTA and CDR2 FQGNSA. The CDR3 bases are TGTGCCAGCAGCTTAGCGCGGGGATGGAACACTGAAGCTTTCTTT. It yields the protein CASSLARGWNTEAFF.